This T cell receptor (beta chain) was sequenced in a study of T-cell reconstitution after alpha-beta-depleted transplantation in children. The library targeted TCRbeta and was prepared with unique molecular identifiers. TCRdb fed the PCR reads into MiXCR, producing one record per CDR3 protein. Among about 640,000 distinct CDR3 sequences listed, roughly 13% were seen once. V lost 1 base, J lost 4 bases, and 6 bases stayed unmatched. The germline V gene has CDR1 KGHDR and CDR2 SFDVKD. This CDR3 is 17 amino acids long. Ten or more counts support this clonotype. The rearrangement links TRBV24-1 to TRBJ2-1; 10 bases map to TRBD1. The clonotype was recovered from a male patient younger than 18 who had a stem cell transplant for acute myeloid leukemia, so the T cells may come from the graft donor. Material: PBMCs, mostly from graft donor cells, obtained 360 days after TCRalphabeta/CD19-depleted stem cell transplant. The CDR3 protein is CATSDFPGTGVYNEQFF. The CDR3 region has the DNA TGTGCCACCAGTGATTTTCCCGGGACAGGGGTTTACAATGAGCAGTTCTTC.